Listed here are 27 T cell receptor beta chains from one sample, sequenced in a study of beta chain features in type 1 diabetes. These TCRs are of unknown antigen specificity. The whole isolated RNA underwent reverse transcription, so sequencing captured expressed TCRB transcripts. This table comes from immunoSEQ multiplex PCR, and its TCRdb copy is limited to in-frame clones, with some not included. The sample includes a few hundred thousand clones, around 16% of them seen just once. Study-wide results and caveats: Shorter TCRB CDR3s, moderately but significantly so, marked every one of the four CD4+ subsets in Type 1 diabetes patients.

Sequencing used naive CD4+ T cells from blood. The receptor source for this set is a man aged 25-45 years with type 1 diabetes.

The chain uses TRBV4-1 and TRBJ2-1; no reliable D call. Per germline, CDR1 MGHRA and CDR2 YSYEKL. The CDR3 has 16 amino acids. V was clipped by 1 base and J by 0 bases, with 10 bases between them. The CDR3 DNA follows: TGCGCCAGCAGCCAAGTAGTTACGAGCTCCTACAATGAGCAGTTCTTC. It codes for CASSQVVTSSYNEQFF.

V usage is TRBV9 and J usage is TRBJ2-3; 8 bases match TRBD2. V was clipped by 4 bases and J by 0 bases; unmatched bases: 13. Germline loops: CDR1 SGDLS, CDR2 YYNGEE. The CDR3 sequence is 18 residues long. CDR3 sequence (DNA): TGTGCCAGCAGCCAATCAGGGAGCGGGAGAGGGAGCACAGATACGCAGTATTTT. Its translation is CASSQSGSGRGSTDTQYF.

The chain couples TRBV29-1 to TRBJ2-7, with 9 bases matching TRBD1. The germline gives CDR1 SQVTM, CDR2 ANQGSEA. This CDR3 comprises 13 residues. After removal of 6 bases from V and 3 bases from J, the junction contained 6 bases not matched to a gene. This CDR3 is CSVVGQGRYEQYF. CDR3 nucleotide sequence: TGCAGCGTCGTCGGACAGGGGCGCTACGAGCAGTACTTC.

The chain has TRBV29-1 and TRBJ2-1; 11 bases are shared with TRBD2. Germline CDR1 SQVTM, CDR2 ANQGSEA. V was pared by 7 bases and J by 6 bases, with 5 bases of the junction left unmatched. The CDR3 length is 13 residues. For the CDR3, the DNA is TGCAGCGCAATTCTAGCGGGAGGCAATGAGCAGTTCTTC. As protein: CSAILAGGNEQFF.

The CDR3 DNA reads as TGCGCCAGCAGCCCCGGGACAGGTATTTACGAGCAGTACTTC. This encodes CASSPGTGIYEQYF. The rearrangement links TRBV5-1 to TRBJ2-7; 8 nucleotides align to TRBD1. The CDR3 length is 14 residues. CDR1 and CDR2 (germline): SGHRS, YFSETQ. V trimming: 4 bases; J trimming: 4 bases; junction bases outside the gene matches: 7.

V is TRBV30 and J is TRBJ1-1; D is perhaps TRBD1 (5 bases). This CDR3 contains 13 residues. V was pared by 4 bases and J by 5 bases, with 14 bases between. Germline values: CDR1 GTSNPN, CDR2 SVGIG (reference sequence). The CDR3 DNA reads TGTGCCTGGATGGGGCAACTCGGAACTGAAGCTTTCTTT. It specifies CAWMGQLGTEAFF.

CDR3 protein: CASKLAAASYNEQFF. In nucleotides, the CDR3 is TGTGCCAGCAAACTAGCGGCAGCGTCCTACAATGAGCAGTTCTTC. V and J are TRBV5-4 and TRBJ2-1, with 8 bases identical to TRBD2. This CDR3 region has 15 residues. Germline V CDR1 and CDR2: SGHNT, YYREEE (reference sequence). After removal of 6 bases from V and 1 base from J, the junction contained 6 bases not matched to a gene.

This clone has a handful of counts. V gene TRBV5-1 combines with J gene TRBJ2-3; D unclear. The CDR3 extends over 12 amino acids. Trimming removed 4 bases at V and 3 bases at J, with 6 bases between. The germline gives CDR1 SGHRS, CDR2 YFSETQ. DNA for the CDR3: TGCGCCAGCAGCCCCGAAACAGATACGCAGTATTTT. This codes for CASSPETDTQYF.

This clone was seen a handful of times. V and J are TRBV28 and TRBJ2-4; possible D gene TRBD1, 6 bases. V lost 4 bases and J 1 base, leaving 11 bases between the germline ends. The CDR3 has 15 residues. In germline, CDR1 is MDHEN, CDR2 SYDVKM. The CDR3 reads CASSSPQGAKNIQYF. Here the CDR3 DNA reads TGTGCCAGCAGTTCCCCTCAGGGGGCCAAAAACATTCAGTACTTC.

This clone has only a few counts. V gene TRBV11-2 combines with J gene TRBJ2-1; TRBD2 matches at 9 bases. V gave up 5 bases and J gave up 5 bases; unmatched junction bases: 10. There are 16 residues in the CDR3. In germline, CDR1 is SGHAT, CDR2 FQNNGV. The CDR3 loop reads CASSSTGTSWNNEQFF. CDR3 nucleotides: TGTGCCAGCAGCAGCACCGGGACTAGCTGGAACAATGAGCAGTTCTTC.

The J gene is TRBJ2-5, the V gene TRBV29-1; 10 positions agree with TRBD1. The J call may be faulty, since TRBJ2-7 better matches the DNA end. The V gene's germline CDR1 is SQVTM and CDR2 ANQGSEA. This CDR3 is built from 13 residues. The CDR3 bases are TGCAGCTCGACCGGGACAGGGGCCGACGAGCAGTACTTC. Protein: CSSTGTGADEQYF.

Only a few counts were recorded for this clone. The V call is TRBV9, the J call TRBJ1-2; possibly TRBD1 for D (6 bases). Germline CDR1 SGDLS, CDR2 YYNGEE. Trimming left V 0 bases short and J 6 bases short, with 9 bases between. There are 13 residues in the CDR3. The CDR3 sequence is CASSVEGGDGYTF. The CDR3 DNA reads TGTGCCAGCAGCGTAGAGGGGGGTGATGGCTACACCTTC.

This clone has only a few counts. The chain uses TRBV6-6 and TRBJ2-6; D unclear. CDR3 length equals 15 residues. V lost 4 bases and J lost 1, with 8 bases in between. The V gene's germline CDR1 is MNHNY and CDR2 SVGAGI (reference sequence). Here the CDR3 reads CASSSTSSGANVLTF. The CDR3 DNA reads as TGTGCCAGCAGTTCAACATCTTCTGGGGCCAACGTCCTGACTTTC.

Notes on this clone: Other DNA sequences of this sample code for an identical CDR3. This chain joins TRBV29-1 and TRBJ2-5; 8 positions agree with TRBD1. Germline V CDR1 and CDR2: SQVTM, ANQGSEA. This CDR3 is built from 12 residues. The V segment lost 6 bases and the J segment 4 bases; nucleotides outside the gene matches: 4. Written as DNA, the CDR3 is TGCAGCGTGTACAGGGGGGCAGAGACCCAGTACTTC. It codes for CSVYRGAETQYF. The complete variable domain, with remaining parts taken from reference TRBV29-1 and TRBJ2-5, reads SAVISQKPSRDICQRGTSLTIQCQVDSQVTMMFWYRQQPGQSLTLIATANQGSEATYESGFVIDKFPISRPNLTFSTLTVSNMSPEDSSIYLCSVYRGAETQYFGPGTRLLVL.

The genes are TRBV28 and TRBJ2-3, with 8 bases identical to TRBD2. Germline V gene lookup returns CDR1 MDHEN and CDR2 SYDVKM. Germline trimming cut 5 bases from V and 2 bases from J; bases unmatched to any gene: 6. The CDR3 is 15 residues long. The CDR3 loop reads CASSLAGLYTDTQYF. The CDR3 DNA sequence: TGTGCCAGCAGTCTAGCGGGCCTATACACAGATACGCAGTATTTT.

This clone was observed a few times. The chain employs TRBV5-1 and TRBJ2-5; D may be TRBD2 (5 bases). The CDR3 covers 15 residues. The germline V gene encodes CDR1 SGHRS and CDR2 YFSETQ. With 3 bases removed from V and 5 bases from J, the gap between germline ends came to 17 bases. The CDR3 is CASSSPFEGSETQYF. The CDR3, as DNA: TGCGCCAGCAGCTCCCCCTTTGAGGGTAGCGAGACCCAGTACTTC.

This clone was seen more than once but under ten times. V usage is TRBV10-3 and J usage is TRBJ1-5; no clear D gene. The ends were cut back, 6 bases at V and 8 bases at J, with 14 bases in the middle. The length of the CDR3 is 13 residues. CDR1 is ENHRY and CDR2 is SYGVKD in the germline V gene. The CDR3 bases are TGTGCCATCAGAGTCAGCGTCGGGGAGCCCCAGCATTTT. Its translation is CAIRVSVGEPQHF.

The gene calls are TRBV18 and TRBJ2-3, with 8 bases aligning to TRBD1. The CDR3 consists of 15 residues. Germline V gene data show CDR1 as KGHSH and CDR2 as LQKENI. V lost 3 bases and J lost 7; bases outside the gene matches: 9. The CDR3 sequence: CASSPPDQGAYTQYF. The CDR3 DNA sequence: TGTGCCAGCTCACCTCCGGACCAGGGGGCTTATACGCAGTATTTT.

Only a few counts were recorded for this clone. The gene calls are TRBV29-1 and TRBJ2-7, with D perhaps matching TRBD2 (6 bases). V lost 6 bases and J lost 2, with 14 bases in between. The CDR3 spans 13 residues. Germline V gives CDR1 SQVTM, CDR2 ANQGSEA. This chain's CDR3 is CSVVSGVTYEQYF. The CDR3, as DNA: TGCAGCGTAGTTAGCGGAGTAACCTACGAGCAGTACTTC.

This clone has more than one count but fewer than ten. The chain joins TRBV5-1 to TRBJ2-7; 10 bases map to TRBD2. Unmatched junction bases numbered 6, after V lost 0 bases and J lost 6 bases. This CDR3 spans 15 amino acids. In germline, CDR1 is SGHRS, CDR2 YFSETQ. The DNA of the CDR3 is TGCGCCAGCAGCTTGGAAGCGGGAGGGCATGCCGAGCAGTACTTC. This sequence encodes CASSLEAGGHAEQYF.

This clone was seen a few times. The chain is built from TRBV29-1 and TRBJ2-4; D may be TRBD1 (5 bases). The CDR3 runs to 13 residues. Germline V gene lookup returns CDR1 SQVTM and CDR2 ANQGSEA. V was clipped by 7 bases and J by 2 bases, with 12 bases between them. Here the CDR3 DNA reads TGCAGCGCCGCCCAGGGAACCAAAAACATTCAGTACTTC. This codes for CSAAQGTKNIQYF.

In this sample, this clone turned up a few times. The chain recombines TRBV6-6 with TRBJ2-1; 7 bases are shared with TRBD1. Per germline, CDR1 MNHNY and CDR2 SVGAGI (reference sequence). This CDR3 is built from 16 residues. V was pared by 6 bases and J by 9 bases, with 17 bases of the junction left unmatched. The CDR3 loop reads CASRLGTAILRTEQFF. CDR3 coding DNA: TGTGCCAGCAGGCTCGGGACAGCCATACTAAGGACTGAGCAGTTCTTC.

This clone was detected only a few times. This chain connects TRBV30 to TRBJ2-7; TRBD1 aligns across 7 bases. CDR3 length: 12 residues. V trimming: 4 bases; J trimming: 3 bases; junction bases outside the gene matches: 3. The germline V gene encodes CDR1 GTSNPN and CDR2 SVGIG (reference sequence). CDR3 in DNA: TGTGCCTGGAAGGGACAGAGCTACGAGCAGTACTTC. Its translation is CAWKGQSYEQYF.

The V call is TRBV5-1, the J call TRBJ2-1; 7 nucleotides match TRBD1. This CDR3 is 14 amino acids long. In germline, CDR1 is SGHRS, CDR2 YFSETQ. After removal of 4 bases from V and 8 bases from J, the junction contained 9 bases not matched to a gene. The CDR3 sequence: CASSQDRVVYEQFF. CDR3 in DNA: TGCGCCAGCAGCCAAGACAGGGTTGTCTATGAGCAGTTCTTC.

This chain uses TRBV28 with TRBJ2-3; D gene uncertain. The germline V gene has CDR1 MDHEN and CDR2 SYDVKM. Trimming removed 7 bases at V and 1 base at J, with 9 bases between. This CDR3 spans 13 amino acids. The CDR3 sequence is CASTPRGTDTQYF. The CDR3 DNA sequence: TGTGCCAGCACCCCACGGGGCACAGATACGCAGTATTTT.

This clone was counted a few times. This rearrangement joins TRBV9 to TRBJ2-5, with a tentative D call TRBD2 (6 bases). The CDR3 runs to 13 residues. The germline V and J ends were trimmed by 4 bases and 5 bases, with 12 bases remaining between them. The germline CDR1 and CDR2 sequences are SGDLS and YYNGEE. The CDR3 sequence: CASSPRLGETQYF. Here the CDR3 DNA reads TGTGCCAGCAGCCCACGACTAGGGGAGACCCAGTACTTC.

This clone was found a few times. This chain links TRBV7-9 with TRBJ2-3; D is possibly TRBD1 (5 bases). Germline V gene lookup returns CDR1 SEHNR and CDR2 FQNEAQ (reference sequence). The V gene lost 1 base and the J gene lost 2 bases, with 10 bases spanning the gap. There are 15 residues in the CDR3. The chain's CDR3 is CASSLGTRHTDTQYF. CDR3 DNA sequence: TGTGCCAGCAGCTTAGGGACAAGGCACACAGATACGCAGTATTTT.